The clone carrying this T cell receptor beta chain came up many times. This CDR3 is built from 14 residues. V lost 6 bases to trimming and J lost 7 bases, with 18 bases between them. Unsorted whole blood yielded the blood RNA, and germline DNA was also extracted. This sample was taken from a study of tumor-infiltrating lymphocytes in primary liver carcinoma. Starting from 500 ng of total RNA, TCR beta cDNA was produced with a primer in the constant region. For TCR beta, libraries were produced by three nested multiplex PCR rounds using slightly modified ARM-PCR. Amplification in the first two PCR rounds was performed using TRBV1-TRBV30 forward primers and a C-beta reverse primer for 10 cycles each. TCRdb passed the multiplex PCR reads through MiXCR, listing each CDR3 protein once. The sample yields about 310,000 distinct CDR3 sequences, almost 60% seen once.

Sequenced input: peripheral blood. V usage is TRBV12-3 or TRBV12-4 and J usage is TRBJ1-2; no definite D call. This receptor was taken from a woman between 25 and 40 years old with primary liver carcinoma and hepatitis B virus infection. In nucleotides, the CDR3 is TGTGCCAGCAGCTTTGACCCGGGGAGGGCTGGCTACACCTTC. Translation gives CASSFDPGRAGYTF.